This is a list of T cell receptor beta chains from one sample in a study of shared clonotypes between healthy human individuals. The repertoire was sequenced with immunoSEQ multiplex PCR; TCRdb's copy has only in-frame clones and lacks some. The data contain roughly 760,000 clones, approximately 79% of them singletons. Sequencing was done on a sample of memory CD4+ T cells sorted from blood. The source of these receptors is a woman aged 25 to 39 in good health. CDR3s leave out the opening cysteine and the closing phenylalanine or tryptophan.

cdr3_aa | v_call
ASSSTSGGSSYNEQF | TRBV7-8
ASRTGGTREKLF | TRBV2
ASSPLGQGTTGELF | TRBV18
ASSFPPLTYEQY | TRBV28
ASSLDSGGYNEQF | TRBV5-1
ASSQGLGGNQPQH | TRBV18
ASSPRRDSYEQY | TRBV18
ASSSPGASKRGDTQY | TRBV5-6
ATVRGRGSNQPQH | TRBV6-1
ASRGLANTGELF | TRBV28
ASSLRTDATNEKLF | TRBV5-4
ASRVQAPGELF | TRBV2
ASSADTRRGNTEAF | TRBV19
SASGSTEAF | TRBV20-1
ASSISGGPTDTQY | TRBV19
ASSIERTSGVSYEQY | TRBV19
ASSFMDRTYEQY | TRBV11-2
ASSRPQTSGSGELF | TRBV4-1
ASSQGQLLGGTEAF | TRBV4-1
ASSVGGGSNEQF | TRBV9
ASSLLGQGEYYGGYT | TRBV11-2
ASSVGLGGETQY | TRBV2
ASSPRGLAGGYTEQF | TRBV11-3
ASRLAGAPEQY | TRBV4-2
ASSTDAQGPPEAF | TRBV28
ASSPWGPGNEQY | TRBV5-1
ASSLLPTSGRSDEQF | TRBV5-1
ASSPARDGSTDTQY | TRBV5-1
ASSLEARTEETQY | TRBV5-1
ASSLYGGNTEAF | TRBV28
ASSLSAYEQF | TRBV5-1
ASSLVGAGELF | TRBV7-9
ASSDGQGHSNQPQH | TRBV2
ASSEEMNTEAF | TRBV6-4
ASSEQPSGETQY | TRBV6-1
ASSVVEGYGYT | TRBV9
ASSARRAGGATNEKLF | TRBV6-1
ASSNRDAGELF | TRBV7-3